This T cell receptor (beta chain) was captured by sequencing in a study of identical twins. From germline, CDR1 is MNHEY and CDR2 SMNVEV (reference sequence). V lost 3 bases to trimming and J lost 1 base, with 6 bases between them. The CDR3 contains 13 residues. TCRdb reanalysed the 5' RACE reads using MiXCR and keeps one entry per CDR3 protein. The sample contains some 330,000 distinct CDR3 sequences, 8.5% to 10% of which appear only once. This TCR came from a woman between 50 and 59 years old in good health. The V call is TRBV27, the J call TRBJ1-1; D uncertain. Sequencing was carried out using naive T cells sorted from blood. CDR3 amino acids: CASSFAENTEAFF. The CDR3 DNA follows: TGTGCCAGCAGTTTCGCAGAGAACACTGAAGCTTTCTTT.